This TCR beta chain came from a study of T cell responses to AZD1222 COVID-19 vaccine. Produced via immunoSEQ multiplex PCR; TCRdb's table is partial and in-frame only. The sample yields 150,000 to 180,000 clones, less than 90% seen once. Losses at the gene ends were 2 bases for V and 5 bases for J; bases not matched to a gene: 6. The CDR3 totals 14 residues. Germline V gene lookup returns CDR1 SGHDT and CDR2 YYEEEE. On this clone itself: Antigen specificity is unknown.

Study conclusions and caveats: Dominant at 160-218 and 743-854, vaccine-associated CD4 TCRs also spanned spike.

This clonotype was obtained from an adult in good health. This rearrangement joins TRBV5-6 to TRBJ2-5, with TRBD1 matching over 7 bases. The source material was peripheral blood, sampled on day 0 of MenACWY control vaccination. The CDR3 DNA reads TGTGCCAGCAGCTTCCCGGACAGGACGGAGACCCAGTACTTC. Translating it yields CASSFPDRTETQYF.